The present T cell receptor (beta chain) was sequenced within a study of CD8 T cells in Susac syndrome. CDR1 SQVTM and CDR2 ANQGSEA come from the germline V gene. The CDR3 is made up of 12 amino acids. J lost 6 bases, V lost 6 bases, and 2 bases had no gene match. The control group consisted of healthy donors matched for age and sex. TEMRA cells underwent FACS enrichment and CD8+ and CD4+ T cells underwent negative isolation. Random-hexamer reverse transcription was applied to roughly 0.5 to 1 ug RNA. TCR beta CDR3 was amplified by immunoSEQ multiplex PCR. This amplification extended across 54 Vbeta and 13 Jbeta segments. TCRdb called the immunoSEQ multiplex PCR reads again in MiXCR, with one record for every CDR3 protein. The sample carries 90,000 to 150,000 distinct CDR3 sequences, 80% to 95% recorded once.

The V and J genes are TRBV29-1 and TRBJ2-2, with 9 bases lining up with TRBD1. This sequence was found in a human donor in good health. The material sequenced was CD4+ T cells from PBMCs. For the CDR3, the DNA is TGCAGCGTGGGACAGGGTCCCGGGGAGCTGTTTTTT. Translation gives CSVGQGPGELFF.